Detailed here is one T cell receptor beta chain. The sample comes from a study of T-cell reconstitution after alpha-beta-depleted transplantation in children. Preparation of the TCRbeta library involved a method that used unique molecular identifiers. Each CDR3 protein is one row after TCRdb ran MiXCR on the PCR reads. The sample lists about 540,000 distinct CDR3 sequences; approximately 20% were seen once. CDR3 length equals 16 residues. In germline, CDR1 is MGHRA, CDR2 YSYEKL. V lost 2 bases to trimming and J lost 7 bases; unmatched junction nucleotides: 9. Sequencing was performed on PBMCs from the stem cell graft donor, taken from the stem cell graft. V gene TRBV4-1 combines with J gene TRBJ1-5, with 9 bases that match TRBD1. The TCR originated in a human donor who donated a stem cell graft to a child with acute lymphoblastic leukemia. CDR3 in amino acids: CASSQTTGGLRQPQHF. CDR3 nucleotides: TGCGCCAGCAGCCAAACCACAGGGGGCCTTCGACAGCCCCAGCATTTT.